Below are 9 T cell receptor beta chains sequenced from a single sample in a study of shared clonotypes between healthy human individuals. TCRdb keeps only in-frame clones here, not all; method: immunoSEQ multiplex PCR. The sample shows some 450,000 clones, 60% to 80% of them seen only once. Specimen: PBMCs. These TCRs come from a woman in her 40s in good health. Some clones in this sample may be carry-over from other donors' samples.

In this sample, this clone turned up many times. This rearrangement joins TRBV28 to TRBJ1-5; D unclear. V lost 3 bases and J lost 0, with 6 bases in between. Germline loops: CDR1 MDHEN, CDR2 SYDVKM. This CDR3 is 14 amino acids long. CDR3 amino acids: CASSFGDSNQPQHF. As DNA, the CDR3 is TGTGCCAGCAGTTTCGGGGATAGCAATCAGCCCCAGCATTTT.

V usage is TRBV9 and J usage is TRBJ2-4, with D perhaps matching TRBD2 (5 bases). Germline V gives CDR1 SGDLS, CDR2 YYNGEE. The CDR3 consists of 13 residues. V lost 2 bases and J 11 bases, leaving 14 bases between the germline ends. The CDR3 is CASSVGSGTVQYF. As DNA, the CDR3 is TGTGCCAGCAGCGTGGGGTCGGGAACCGTTCAGTACTTC. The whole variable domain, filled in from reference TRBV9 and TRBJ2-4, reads DSGVTQTPKHLITATGQRVTLRCSPRSGDLSVYWYQQSLDQGLQFLIQYYNGEERAKGNILERFSAQQFPDLHSELNLSSLELGDSALYFCASSVGSGTVQYFGAGTRLSVL.

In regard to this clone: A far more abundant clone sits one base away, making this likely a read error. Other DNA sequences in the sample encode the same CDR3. The CDR3: CASSLGLEASGANVLTF. In DNA, the CDR3 is TGTGCCAGCAGCTTGGGACTAGAGGCCTCTGGGGCCAACGTCCTGACCTTC. This sequence joins TRBV5-6 and TRBJ2-6; possible D gene TRBD2, 6 bases. The CDR3 length is 17 residues. Per the germline V gene, CDR1 is SGHDT and CDR2 is YYEEEE.

The CDR3 sequence is CASSEGGLGQPQHF. Here the CDR3 DNA reads TGTGCCAGCAGTGAGGGGGGCCTTGGGCAGCCCCAGCATTTT. The chain links TRBV6-4 to TRBJ1-5; TRBD1 is a possible D gene (6 bases). Germline V gene sequence: CDR1 MRHNA, CDR2 SNTAGT. Trimming shortened V by 3 bases and J by 7 bases, and 13 bases separated the two germline ends. This CDR3 region has 14 residues.

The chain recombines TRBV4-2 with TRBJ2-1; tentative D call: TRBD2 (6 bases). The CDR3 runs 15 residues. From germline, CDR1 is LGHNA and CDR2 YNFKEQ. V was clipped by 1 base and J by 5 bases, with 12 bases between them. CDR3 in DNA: TGTGCCAGCAGCCAAGGGGTTGCGGGAAACAATGAGCAGTTCTTC. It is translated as CASSQGVAGNNEQFF.

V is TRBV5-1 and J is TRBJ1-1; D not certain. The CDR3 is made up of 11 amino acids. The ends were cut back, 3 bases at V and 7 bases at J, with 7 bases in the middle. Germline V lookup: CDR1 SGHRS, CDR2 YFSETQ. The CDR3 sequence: CASSSVGEAFF. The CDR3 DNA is TGCGCCAGCAGCTCAGTGGGTGAAGCTTTCTTT.

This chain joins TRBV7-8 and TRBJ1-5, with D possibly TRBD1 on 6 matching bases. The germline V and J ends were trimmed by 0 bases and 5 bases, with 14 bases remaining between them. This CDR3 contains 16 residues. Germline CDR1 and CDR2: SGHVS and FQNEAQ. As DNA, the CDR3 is TGTGCCAGCAGCTTAGCGCGGTTCGGGGGGCATCAGCCCCAGCATTTT. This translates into CASSLARFGGHQPQHF.

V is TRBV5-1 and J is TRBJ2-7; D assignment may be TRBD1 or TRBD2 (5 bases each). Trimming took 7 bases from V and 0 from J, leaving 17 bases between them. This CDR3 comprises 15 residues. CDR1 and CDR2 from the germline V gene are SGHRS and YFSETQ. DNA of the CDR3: TGCGCCAGCCGTGCCGGGGCAACAAGCTCCTACGAGCAGTACTTC. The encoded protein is CASRAGATSSYEQYF.

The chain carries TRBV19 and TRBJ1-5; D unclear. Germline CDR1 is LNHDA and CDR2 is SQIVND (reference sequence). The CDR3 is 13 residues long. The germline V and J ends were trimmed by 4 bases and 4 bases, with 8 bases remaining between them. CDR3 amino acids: CASSRSANQPQHF. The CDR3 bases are TGTGCCAGTAGTAGGTCCGCAAATCAGCCCCAGCATTTT.